This T cell receptor beta chain stems from a study of OX40 agonist ivuxolimab in advanced cancers. Turning to the overall study: The costimulatory receptor OX40 (CD134) was targeted by ivuxolimab, a fully human IgG2 agonistic monoclonal antibody. Intravenous ivuxolimab was administered to patients every 2 weeks at six dose levels: 0.01, 0.1, 0.3, 1.5, 3 and 10 mg/kg. Among the 52 dose-escalation patients, approximately 20 had hepatocellular carcinoma, roughly 15 melanoma, 9 renal cell carcinoma and 9 head and neck cancer. A male proportion of nearly 85% and a mean age of roughly 58 years, ranging from roughly 20 to 80, were recorded for the dose-escalation cohort. Patients were allowed to have had prior anti-PD-1, anti-PD-L1 or anti-CTLA-4 therapy, and 40% of the dose-escalation patients had previously received checkpoint inhibitors. Three dose-escalation patients achieved partial responses, one with hepatocellular carcinoma and two with cutaneous melanoma. Peripheral TCRbeta sequencing was intended to test whether TCR sequence diversity was altered and clonal T-cell expansion was caused by ivuxolimab. The paper describes the monotherapy dose-escalation part (N ≈ 52 patients) of the phase I trial of ivuxolimab.

For this clone: Its antigen is still unknown. Nothing much larger sits one base from this clone, and base qualities are not available.

Patients with a history of autoimmune disease or receiving systemic immunosuppression were excluded from the trial. Peripheral blood for TCR sequencing was collected from all dose cohorts at baseline, on cycle 4 day 1, and on cycle 7 day 1. Samples were obtained from an open-label, multicenter, first-in-human phase I dose-escalation trial of ivuxolimab. Adults with locally advanced or metastatic melanoma, renal cell, hepatocellular, or head and neck squamous cell carcinoma were enrolled in the trial. Before TCR sequencing, CD4+ T cells and CD8+ T cells from peripheral blood were sorted into separate populations. The research as a whole found: At doses from 0.1 to 3.0 mg/kg, clonal expansion was seen in both CD4+ and CD8+ blood T cells between baseline and week 6. The antigen specificity of the clonally expanded peripheral T cells was not determined. In partial responders in the 0.1-3.0 mg/kg groups, normalized peripheral clonal expansion was found to be among the lowest, especially among CD8+ T cells. Low levels of normalized T-cell clonal expansion were also shown by some nonresponding patients. After ivuxolimab, expanded clones were on average more numerous among CD8+ T cells than among CD4+ T cells.

From the cysteine up to the phenylalanine, the CDR3 has a length of 16 residues. The DNA shown is the 48-base CDR3, in frame from base 1. V is pruned by 3 bases and J by 6 bases, leaving 6 bases of the junction without a gene match. The germline V gene supplies CDR1 SGDLS and CDR2 YYNGEE. To sequence the TCRbeta CDR3 region, genomic DNA was isolated from the sorted cells. The immunoSEQ Assay was used for sequencing of TCRbeta CDR3 regions. TCRdb took this table from immuneACCESS and kept in-frame rearrangements with V and J called. Such tables lack part of the clones; where checked against another copy, unresolved V genes explain under half of the gap, and the rest is unexplained. For this sample the table gives approximately 24,000 clones, of which roughly 82% were detected only once. The leading ten clones occupy 11% to 15% of the sample.

This receptor was identified in an adult with an advanced solid tumor such as melanoma, head and neck, liver or kidney cancer. The V and J genes are TRBV9 and TRBJ2-2, and 12 junction bases match TRBD1. The source material was CD4+ or CD8+ T cells sorted from blood, sampled in a trial of the OX40 agonist ivuxolimab. The CDR3 reads as follows: CASSAPGTGGSGELFF. The sequenced DNA is TGTGCCAGCAGCGCTCCCGGGACAGGGGGCTCCGGGGAGCTGTTTTTT.